The rows below give T cell receptor beta chains drawn from one sample of a study of technical replicates of blood from a handful of donors. Sequencing was performed with immunoSEQ multiplex PCR; in TCRdb, only in-frame clones are kept and a portion is missing. The data contain approximately 12,000 clones, roughly 93% of them seen just once; the ten biggest clones take up 7.5% to 9.5%. Material: PBMCs. The receptors come from a human donor in good health. The CDR3 runs from the conserved cysteine through the conserved F or W. Fields, in order: clone size, D gene, J gene, V gene, CDR3 DNA, CDR3 protein. The D gene is left open where the match is weak. Clone size is given for some rows only: seen once, a few or many times, or a class if the clone is expanded.

size: NA
D: TRBD2
J: TRBJ2-2
V: TRBV10-1
DNA: TGCGCCAGCAGCCTAGCGGGAGGGGGCACCGGGGAGCTGTTTTTT
CDR3: CASSLAGGGTGELFF

size: NA
D: NA
J: TRBJ1-2
V: TRBV4-1
DNA: TGCGCCAGCAGCCAAGGTCACGTCGGCGGGGCCAACTATGGCTACACCTTC
CDR3: CASSQGHVGGANYGYTF

size: NA
D: TRBD1
J: TRBJ1-4
V: TRBV19
DNA: TGTGCCAGTACTGACACAGGGGCGGATGAAAAACTGTTTTTT
CDR3: CASTDTGADEKLFF

size: NA
D: NA
J: TRBJ1-5
V: TRBV6-1
DNA: TGTGCCTGCCAGCGGCTAGAACAGCCCCAGCATTTT
CDR3: CACQRLEQPQHF

size: once
D: NA
J: TRBJ2-2
V: TRBV28
DNA: TGTGCCAGCAGTCGACTCAGCTACATTCCCACGAACACCGGGGAGCTGTTTTTT
CDR3: CASSRLSYIPTNTGELFF

size: NA
D: NA
J: TRBJ2-2
V: TRBV5-1
DNA: TGCGCCAGCAGCCCCACACTCCAGATGACAGGCTACAGCGGGGAGCTGTTTTTT
CDR3: CASSPTLQMTGYSGELFF

size: NA
D: TRBD1
J: TRBJ1-5
V: TRBV18
DNA: TGTGCCAGCTCAGCAGGGGGTTTGGGTCAGCCCCAGCATTTT
CDR3: CASSAGGLGQPQHF

size: NA
D: TRBD2
J: TRBJ2-1
V: TRBV6-1
DNA: TGTGCCAGCAGTGAAGAACTAGCGGGAGCACATGAGCAGTTCTTC
CDR3: CASSEELAGAHEQFF

size: NA
D: NA
J: TRBJ1-1
V: TRBV6-1
DNA: TGTGCCAGCAGTGAAGAGCCGGCGGGTTATCTGGCAGGTTTGTACACTGAAGCTTTCTTT
CDR3: CASSEEPAGYLAGLYTEAFF

size: NA
D: NA
J: TRBJ2-7
V: TRBV29-1
DNA: TGCAGCGCACTTCGGACAGCTCCCTACGAGCAGTACTTC
CDR3: CSALRTAPYEQYF

size: NA
D: TRBD2
J: TRBJ2-7
V: TRBV27
DNA: TGTGCCAGCACTCCTAACCCCACGATAGCGGGAATGTACGAGCAGTACTTC
CDR3: CASTPNPTIAGMYEQYF

size: NA
D: NA
J: TRBJ1-1
V: TRBV7-9
DNA: TGTGCCAGCAGCTCAACCCGGGGGGGCACTGAAGCTTTCTTT
CDR3: CASSSTRGGTEAFF

size: NA
D: TRBD1
J: TRBJ2-7
V: TRBV2
DNA: TGTGCCAGCAACCGAGGGGGCCGACTACCCGAGCAGTACTTC
CDR3: CASNRGGRLPEQYF

size: NA
D: NA
J: TRBJ1-4
V: TRBV7-8
DNA: TGTGCCAGCAGCTTAACGAGGGAGGAAAAACTGTTTTTT
CDR3: CASSLTREEKLFF

size: NA
D: NA
J: TRBJ2-2
V: TRBV7-9
DNA: TGTGCCAGCAGCTCCATGAGCGCAGTCACCGGGGAGCTGTTTTTT
CDR3: CASSSMSAVTGELFF

size: NA
D: NA
J: TRBJ1-1
V: TRBV7-9
DNA: TGTGCCAGCAGCTTAGCGACATCGAACACTGAAGCTTTCTTT
CDR3: CASSLATSNTEAFF

size: NA
D: TRBD2
J: TRBJ2-1
V: TRBV4-2
DNA: TGTGCCAGCAGCCCGAGGACTAGCGGGGATAATGAGCAGTTCTTC
CDR3: CASSPRTSGDNEQFF

size: NA
D: NA
J: TRBJ2-7
V: TRBV9
DNA: TGTGCCAGCAGCCTAAGAGGAGGGTGGGGATCCTACGAGCAGTACTTC
CDR3: CASSLRGGWGSYEQYF

size: once
D: NA
J: TRBJ1-5
V: TRBV27
DNA: TGTGCCAGCAGTTTCGACAGAAATCAGCCCCAGCATTTT
CDR3: CASSFDRNQPQHF

size: NA
D: NA
J: TRBJ2-5
V: TRBV6-1
DNA: TGTGCCAGCAGTGATCCGCATAGGGGGTTTATTGGCGAGACCCAGTACTTC
CDR3: CASSDPHRGFIGETQYF

size: NA
D: TRBD1
J: TRBJ1-4
V: TRBV30
DNA: TGTGCCTGGAGCTCAACCACGGGACAGGGGCGAGAAAAACTGTTTTTT
CDR3: CAWSSTTGQGREKLFF

size: few
D: NA
J: TRBJ1-1
V: TRBV14
DNA: TGTGCCAGCAGCCCTAGACAGGAAATGAACACTGAAGCTTTCTTT
CDR3: CASSPRQEMNTEAFF

size: NA
D: NA
J: TRBJ2-5
V: TRBV6-6
DNA: TGTGCCAGCAAAAGCGCCCAAGTAGAAGAGACCCAGTACTTC
CDR3: CASKSAQVEETQYF

size: NA
D: NA
J: TRBJ1-2
V: TRBV14
DNA: TGTGCCAGCAGCCAAGATTCCCGCACCCTAAGAGGCTACACCTTC
CDR3: CASSQDSRTLRGYTF

size: NA
D: NA
J: TRBJ2-1
V: TRBV11-2
DNA: TGTGCCAGCACTCGGGCCCCGGACAATAATGAGCAGTTCTTC
CDR3: CASTRAPDNNEQFF

size: NA
D: NA
J: TRBJ1-2
V: TRBV7-8
DNA: TGTGCCAGCAGCTTAGGTTCGTCCGGGGTCTATGGCTACACCTTC
CDR3: CASSLGSSGVYGYTF

size: NA
D: NA
J: TRBJ1-1
V: TRBV10-2
DNA: TGCGCCAGCAGTGAGTCCTCAGGCAGGGACACTGAAGCTTTCTTT
CDR3: CASSESSGRDTEAFF

size: NA
D: NA
J: TRBJ2-4
V: TRBV21-1
DNA: TGTGCCAGCAGCAAAAGGAGGGACAGGGAACTAGGAAAAAACATTCAGTACTTC
CDR3: CASSKRRDRELGKNIQYF

size: NA
D: TRBD2
J: TRBJ2-7
V: TRBV5-4
DNA: TGTGCCAGCAGCCCTGGGAGGGCACCCGAGCAGTACTTC
CDR3: CASSPGRAPEQYF

size: NA
D: TRBD2
J: TRBJ2-1
V: TRBV19
DNA: TGTGCCAGTAGAGCGGGAGGTGCTAGCAATGAGCAGTTCTTC
CDR3: CASRAGGASNEQFF

size: NA
D: TRBD1
J: TRBJ1-2
V: TRBV15
DNA: TGTGCCACCAGCGGTGGACAGGGGGTCGCTAAGTTCTATGGCTACACCTTC
CDR3: CATSGGQGVAKFYGYTF

size: NA
D: TRBD2
J: TRBJ2-7
V: TRBV4-1
DNA: TGCGCCAGCAGCCAGGGACTAGCGGGAGGTTACGAGCAGTACTTC
CDR3: CASSQGLAGGYEQYF

size: NA
D: TRBD2
J: TRBJ2-7
V: TRBV7-6
DNA: TGTGCCAGCAGCTTGGGCTTAGCGGGAGGCGAGCAGTACTTC
CDR3: CASSLGLAGGEQYF